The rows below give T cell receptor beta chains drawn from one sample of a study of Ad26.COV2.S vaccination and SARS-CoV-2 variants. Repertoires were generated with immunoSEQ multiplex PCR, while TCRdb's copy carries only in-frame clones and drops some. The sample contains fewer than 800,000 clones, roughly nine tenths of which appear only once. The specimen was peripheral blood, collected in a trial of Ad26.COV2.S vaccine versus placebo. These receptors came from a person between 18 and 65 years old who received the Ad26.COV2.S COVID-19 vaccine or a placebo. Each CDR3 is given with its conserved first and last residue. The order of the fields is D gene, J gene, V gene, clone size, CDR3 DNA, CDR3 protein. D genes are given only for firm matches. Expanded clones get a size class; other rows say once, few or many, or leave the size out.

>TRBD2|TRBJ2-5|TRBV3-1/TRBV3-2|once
TGTGCCAGCAGCGATGAGGCTGGGGTGACTAGCGGGGCAAAAGAGACCCAGTACTTC
CASSDEAGVTSGAKETQYF
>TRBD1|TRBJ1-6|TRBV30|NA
TGTGCCTGGAGGCTGGGACAGGGTAATTCACCCCTCCACTTT
CAWRLGQGNSPLHF
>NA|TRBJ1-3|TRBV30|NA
TGTGCCTGGAGTGCGGCGTGGCAGGAAAACACCATATATTTT
CAWSAAWQENTIYF
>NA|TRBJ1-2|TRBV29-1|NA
TGCAGCGTTGAAGCAGGGGAGTTCTATGGCTACACCTTC
CSVEAGEFYGYTF
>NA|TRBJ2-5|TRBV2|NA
TGTGCCAGCAGCGTGGAAGAGACCCAGTACTTC
CASSVEETQYF
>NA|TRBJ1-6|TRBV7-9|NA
TGTGCCAGCAGCTTAGACGTCTCCAATTCACCCCTCCACTTT
CASSLDVSNSPLHF
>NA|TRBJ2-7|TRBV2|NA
TGTGCCAGCAGTAAGGAACCGGGCCGCTTCTCCTACGAGCAGTACTTC
CASSKEPGRFSYEQYF
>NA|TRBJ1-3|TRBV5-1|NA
TGCGCCAGCAGCCTTACAGGGTATGGAAACACCATATATTTT
CASSLTGYGNTIYF
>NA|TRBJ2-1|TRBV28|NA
TGTGCCAGCAGTTTCTCCGGGACTAAGGGCCCAGGGGGTGAGCAGTTCTTC
CASSFSGTKGPGGEQFF
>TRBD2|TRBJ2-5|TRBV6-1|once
TGTGCCAGCAGTGGGCCGGGACTAGCGGTACAAGAGACCCAGTACTTC
CASSGPGLAVQETQYF
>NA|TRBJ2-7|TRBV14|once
TGTGCCAGCAGCCTAGGAGTTTACTCCTACGAGCAGTACTTC
CASSLGVYSYEQYF
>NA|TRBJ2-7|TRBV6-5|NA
TGTGCCAGCTCACGGGACAACTCCTACGAGCAGTACTTC
CASSRDNSYEQYF
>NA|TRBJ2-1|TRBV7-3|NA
TGTGCCAGCAGCTTAACCCTGGACAATGAGCAGTTCTTC
CASSLTLDNEQFF
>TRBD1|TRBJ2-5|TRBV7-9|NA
TGTGCCAGCAGCAGAACGACAGGGGGACGGGAGACCCAGTACTTC
CASSRTTGGRETQYF
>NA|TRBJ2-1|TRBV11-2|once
TGTGCCAGCAGCTTGGTCTACCAAAGCTCCTACAATGAGCAGTTCTTC
CASSLVYQSSYNEQFF
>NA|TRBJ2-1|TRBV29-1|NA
TGCAGCGTTGAAGACAGAGACTCCTACAATGAGCAGTTCTTC
CSVEDRDSYNEQFF
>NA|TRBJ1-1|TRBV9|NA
TGTGCCAGCAGCGTAGCTCCCACGAACACTGAAGCTTTCTTT
CASSVAPTNTEAFF
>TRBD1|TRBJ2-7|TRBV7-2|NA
TGTGCCAGCAGACTGGAGGGACAGGCCGATTACGAGCAGTACTTC
CASRLEGQADYEQYF
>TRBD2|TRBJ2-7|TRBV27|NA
TGTGCCAGCAGTCTTACTAGCGGCCTCTCCTACGAGCAGTACTTC
CASSLTSGLSYEQYF
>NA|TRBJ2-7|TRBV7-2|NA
TGTGCCAGCAGCCCGGGACTCCGAACCTACGAGCAGTACTTC
CASSPGLRTYEQYF
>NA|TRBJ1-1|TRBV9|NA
TGTGCCAGCAGCCCCCGAGGTCTACCGAACACTGAAGCTTTCTTT
CASSPRGLPNTEAFF
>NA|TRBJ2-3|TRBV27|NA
TGTGCCAGCAGTCCTTTGGTGGGCAGGGCCACAGATACGCAGTATTTT
CASSPLVGRATDTQYF
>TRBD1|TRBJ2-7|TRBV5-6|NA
TGTGCCAGCAGCTTGGGACAGGGGCCTAACTACGAGCAGTACTTC
CASSLGQGPNYEQYF
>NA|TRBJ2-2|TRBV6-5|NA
TGTGCCAGCCCCCGAGAGGGGATTGTCGGGGAGCTGTTTTTT
CASPREGIVGELFF
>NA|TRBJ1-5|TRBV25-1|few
TGTGCCAGCAGTGGGGATTATAGCAATCAGCCCCAGCATTTT
CASSGDYSNQPQHF
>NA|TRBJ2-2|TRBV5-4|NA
TGTGCCAGCAGCTTGCGAGCGTCGGGTGGCGGGGAGCTGTTTTTT
CASSLRASGGGELFF
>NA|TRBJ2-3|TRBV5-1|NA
TGCGCCAGCAGCTTGGCGGGGATCTGGACAGATACGCAGTATTTT
CASSLAGIWTDTQYF
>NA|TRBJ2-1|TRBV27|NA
TGTGCCACCGCGACGGCTAGCTCCTACAATGAGCAGTTCTTC
CATATASSYNEQFF
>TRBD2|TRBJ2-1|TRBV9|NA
TGTGCCAGCAGCACAAGCGGGGGGTACAATGAGCAGTTCTTC
CASSTSGGYNEQFF
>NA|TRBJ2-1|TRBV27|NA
TGTGCCAGCAGCACCCCAGACAGTTACAATGAGCAGTTCTTC
CASSTPDSYNEQFF
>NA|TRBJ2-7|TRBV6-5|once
TGTGCCAGCAGGGAGGGGTTTCAAAGTTCCTACGAGCAGTACTTC
CASREGFQSSYEQYF
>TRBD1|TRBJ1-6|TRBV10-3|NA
TGTGCCATCAGAGACAGGGTGGGGTCACCCCTCCACTTT
CAIRDRVGSPLHF
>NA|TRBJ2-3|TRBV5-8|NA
TGTGCCAGCAGCTTGCGGGAGACCCGCACAGATACGCAGTATTTT
CASSLRETRTDTQYF
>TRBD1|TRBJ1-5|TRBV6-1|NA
TGTGCCAGCAGTGACCTGGGACAGTCGCCCCAGCATTTT
CASSDLGQSPQHF
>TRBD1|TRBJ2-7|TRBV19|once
TGTGCCAGTAGTACCTCATACGGGACAGGGCGCGAGCAGTACTTC
CASSTSYGTGREQYF
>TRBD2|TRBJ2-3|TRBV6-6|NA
TGTGCCAGCAGTTCCCCGACTAGCGTAAGCACAGATACGCAGTATTTT
CASSSPTSVSTDTQYF
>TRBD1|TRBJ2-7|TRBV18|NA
TGTGCCAGCTCACCCTCCGGGACAGGGTCATACGAGCAGTACTTC
CASSPSGTGSYEQYF
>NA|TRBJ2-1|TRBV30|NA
TGTGCTTTGGGGGGGCCACACTCCTACAATGAGCAGTTCTTC
CALGGPHSYNEQFF
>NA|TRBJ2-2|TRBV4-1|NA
TGCGCCAGCAGCCAAGTGACCGGGGAGCTGTTTTTT
CASSQVTGELFF
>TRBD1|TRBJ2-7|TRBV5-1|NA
TGCGCCAGCAGCTTGGGGCAGGGGGCGAACGAGCAGTACTTC
CASSLGQGANEQYF
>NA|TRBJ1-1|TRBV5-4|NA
TGTGCCAGCAGTTCCGGGAACACTGAAGCTTTCTTT
CASSSGNTEAFF
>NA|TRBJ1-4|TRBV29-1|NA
TGCAGCGCTGGAGGGCGAGGAGGGGAAAAACTGTTTTTT
CSAGGRGGEKLFF
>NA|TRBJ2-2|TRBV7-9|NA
TGTGCCAGCAGCCAGGTGGGGAACACCGGGGAGCTGTTTTTT
CASSQVGNTGELFF
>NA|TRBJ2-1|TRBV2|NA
TGTGCCAGCCTCCGGACCACCTACAATGAGCAGTTCTTC
CASLRTTYNEQFF
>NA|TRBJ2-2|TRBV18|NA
TGTGCCAGCTCAAACAGGGTTGCAAACACCGGGGAGCTGTTTTTT
CASSNRVANTGELFF
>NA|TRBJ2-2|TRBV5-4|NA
TGTGCCAGCAGCTTGGACGGGGAGCTGTTTTTT
CASSLDGELFF
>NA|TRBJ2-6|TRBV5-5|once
TGTGCCAGCAGCGGGGATTGGGGCTCTGGGGCCAACGTCCTGACTTTC
CASSGDWGSGANVLTF
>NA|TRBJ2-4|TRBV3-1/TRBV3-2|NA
TGTGCCAGCAGCCAAGCGGGACGGGGCAAAAACATTCAGTACTTC
CASSQAGRGKNIQYF
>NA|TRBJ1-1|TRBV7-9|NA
TGTGCCAGCAGCTTAGTGGGTGAAGCTTTCTTT
CASSLVGEAFF
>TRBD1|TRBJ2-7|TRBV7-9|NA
TGTGCCAGCAGCCCCCGGGAACCGGGACAGGGAGTTCACGAGCAGTACTTC
CASSPREPGQGVHEQYF
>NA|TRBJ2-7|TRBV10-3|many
TGTGCCATCAGTGAAGGAGGGAACTACGAGCAGTACTTC
CAISEGGNYEQYF
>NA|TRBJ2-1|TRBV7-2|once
TGTGCCAGCAGCTGGAGGAACAATGAGCAGTTCTTC
CASSWRNNEQFF
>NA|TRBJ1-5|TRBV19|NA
TGTGCCAGTACCGATGGCAGGGCAGGCAATCAGCCCCAGCATTTT
CASTDGRAGNQPQHF
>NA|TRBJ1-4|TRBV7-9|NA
TGTGCCAGCAGCCTCAAAGAGTCAGGGAGGAGTGAAAAACTGTTTTTT
CASSLKESGRSEKLFF